This T cell receptor beta chain was captured by sequencing in a study of shared clonotypes between healthy human individuals. Donors, healthy HIV-negative adults, lacked recent acute infections or vaccinations. The repertoire was sequenced with immunoSEQ multiplex PCR; TCRdb's copy has only in-frame clones and lacks some. The repertoire has over 2 million clones, roughly 96% of them found once; the top ten carry 0.13%. The junction had 10 bases not matched to a gene; V was cut back by 3 bases and J by 4 bases. CDR1 and CDR2 (germline): GTSNPN, SVGIG (reference sequence). The CDR3 covers 15 residues. Sample: naive CD4+ T cells sorted from blood. Subset meaning: CD45RA+ positively selected. The clonotype was recovered from a man between 18 and 35 years old in good health. The chain employs TRBV30 and TRBJ2-5; TRBD2 matches at 8 bases. CDR3 residues: CAWRPKAGEPETQYF. The CDR3 DNA reads TGTGCCTGGAGACCAAAAGCGGGAGAGCCAGAGACCCAGTACTTC. Filled out from reference TRBV30 and TRBJ2-5, the complete variable domain reads SQTIHQWPATLVQPVGSPLSLECTVEGTSNPNLYWYRQAAGRGLQLLFYSVGIGQISSEVPQNLSASRPQDRQFILSSKKLLLSDSGFYLCAWRPKAGEPETQYFGPGTRLLVL.